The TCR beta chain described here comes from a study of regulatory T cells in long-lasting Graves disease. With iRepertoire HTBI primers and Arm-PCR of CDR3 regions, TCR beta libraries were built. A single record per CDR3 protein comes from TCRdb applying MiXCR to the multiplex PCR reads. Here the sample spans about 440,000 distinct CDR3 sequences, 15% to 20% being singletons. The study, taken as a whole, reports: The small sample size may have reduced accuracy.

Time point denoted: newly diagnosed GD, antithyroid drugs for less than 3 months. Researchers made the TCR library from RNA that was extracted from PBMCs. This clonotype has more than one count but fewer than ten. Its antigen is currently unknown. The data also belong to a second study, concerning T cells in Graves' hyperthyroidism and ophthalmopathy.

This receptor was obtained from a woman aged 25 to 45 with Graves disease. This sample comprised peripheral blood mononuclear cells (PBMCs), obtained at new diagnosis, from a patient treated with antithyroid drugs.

CDR3 sequence: CASSFLGARPGELFF. CDR3 nucleotides: TGCGCCAGCAGCTTTTTGGGGGCACGGCCCGGGGAGCTGTTTTTT. This chain connects TRBV5-1 to TRBJ2-2, with a possible D match to TRBD1 (6 bases). Deletions cut 2 bases from V and 6 bases from J, with 14 bases between. Germline CDR1 SGHRS, CDR2 YFSETQ. The CDR3 extends over 15 amino acids.